The 22 T cell receptor beta chains given below trace back to one sample, sequenced in a study of Tregs in tolerant kidney transplant recipients. Some clones are missing from TCRdb's copy, which holds only in-frame ones; the method was immunoSEQ multiplex PCR. In total, the table holds about 33,000 clones. The source material was CD8+ T cells from blood, sampled before the transplant. These receptors all stem from a human donor who received a combined kidney and bone marrow transplant.

About this clone: The sequenced fragment ends 3 residues before the CDR3 boundary, so the rest is inferred from the germline J gene. This chain uses TRBV29-1 with TRBJ1-2; 8 bases are shared with TRBD1. Germline CDR1 reads SQVTM; CDR2 reads ANQGSEA. The V gene end was trimmed by 3 bases and the J gene end by 0 bases; junction bases not matched to a gene: 3. The CDR3 is 14 residues long. CDR3 DNA (partial): TGCAGCGTTGAGAAGACAGGGGCTAACTATGGC. It encodes CSVEKTGANYG. The complete CDR3 protein is CSVEKTGANYGYTF.

In regard to this clone: From the germline J gene comes the end of the CDR3, since the read stops 3 residues before it. The chain combines TRBV12-5 with TRBJ2-1; 11 bases match TRBD1. Per the germline V gene, CDR1 is LGHNT and CDR2 is FRNRAP. The CDR3 runs 20 residues. Germline trimming cut 2 bases from V and 0 bases from J; bases unmatched to any gene: 12. Partial CDR3 DNA: TGTGCTAGTGGTTTGCCGATTGGGACAGGGGGTTCAAGCTCCTACAATGAG. This sequence encodes CASGLPIGTGGSSSYNE. The entire CDR3 is CASGLPIGTGGSSSYNEQFF.

Comments on this clone: The DNA ends 3 residues before the CDR3 does, and the rest of the CDR3 is filled in from the germline J gene. The chain links TRBV5-6 to TRBJ1-2; D possibly corresponds to TRBD1 (5 bases). CDR1 and CDR2 (germline): SGHDT, YYEEEE. The CDR3 spans 14 residues. Between the trimmed V and J ends, which lost 3 bases and 4 bases, there was a span of 13 bases. CDR3 residues: CASSSRASFYGYTF. The CDR3 bases that were read are TGTGCCAGCAGCTCCAGGGCCTCATTCTATGGC.

Turning to this clone: The CDR3 extends 3 residues past the end of the read, so its final part is completed from the germline J gene. The chain recombines TRBV20-1 with TRBJ2-5; D perhaps matches TRBD1 (7 bases). The CDR3 has 14 amino acids. Trimming left V 1 base short and J 4 bases short, with 13 bases between. The germline V gene has CDR1 DFQATT and CDR2 SNEGSKA (reference sequence). The CDR3 reads CSARVRQGGETQYF. The covered CDR3 bases are TGCAGTGCTAGAGTTCGCCAGGGGGGAGAGACC.

Of note for this clone: The read halts 3 residues ahead of the CDR3 end, with the missing end drawn from the germline J gene. This chain links TRBV11-2 with TRBJ1-1, with no clear D. This CDR3 comprises 15 residues. Trimming cost V 3 bases and J 3 bases, with 14 bases left between them. Germline-derived CDR1 and CDR2 are SGHAT and FQNNGV. Partial CDR3 DNA: TGTGCCAGCAGCTTTCGGGTTTATTTGGACACTGAA. It is translated as CASSFRVYLDTE. The entire CDR3 sequence reads CASSFRVYLDTEAFF.

To note about this clone: The read is 3 residues too short to cover the CDR3 end, so that end is filled in from the germline J gene. The J gene is TRBJ1-4, the V gene TRBV2; 7 positions agree with TRBD1. The CDR3 spans 17 residues. The V gene's germline CDR1 is SNHLY and CDR2 FYNNEI. The V and J ends lost 3 bases and 4 bases, in that order; junction bases with no gene match: 11. The CDR3 is CASSEPSQGVFNEKLFF. CDR3 DNA (partial): TGTGCCAGCAGTGAGCCCTCCCAGGGGGTTTTTAATGAAAAA.

Details on this clone: The read gets to within 3 residues of the CDR3 end, and the germline J gene fills in the rest. The chain has TRBV11-2 and TRBJ1-6; no clear D. Per the germline V gene, CDR1 is SGHAT and CDR2 is FQNNGV. The CDR3 is 14 amino acids. V was cut by 6 bases and J by 4 bases, with 10 bases left in between. The CDR3 here is CASSPDTYNSPLHF. The covered CDR3 bases are TGTGCCAGCAGTCCAGACACTTATAATTCACCC.

Comments on this clone: Read coverage stops 3 residues before the CDR3 terminus; the germline J gene supplies the remainder. This sequence joins TRBV2 and TRBJ1-3; 8 bases map to TRBD1. The CDR3 is made up of 16 amino acids. Trimming took 4 bases from V and 6 from J; bases not matched to a gene: 11. CDR1 is SNHLY and CDR2 is FYNNEI in the germline V gene. Partial CDR3 DNA: TGTGCCAGCAGTGCACCCAAGGGACAGGCGGCAAACACC. It codes for CASSAPKGQAANT. The full-length CDR3 reads as CASSAPKGQAANTIYF. The full variable domain, rest sourced from reference TRBV2 and TRBJ1-3, is EPEVTQTPSHQVTQMGQEVILRCVPISNHLYFYWYRQILGQKVEFLVSFYNNEISEKSEIFDDQFSVERPDGSNFTLKIRSTKLEDSAMYFCASSAPKGQAANTIYFGEGSWLTVV.

The covered CDR3 bases are TGTGCCAGCAGTGATGGGCAGGGGTTATACGAG. The encoded protein is CASSDGQGLYE. From start to end, the CDR3 is CASSDGQGLYEQYF. The V and J genes are TRBV2 and TRBJ2-7, with a possible D match to TRBD1 (6 bases). Read sequence stops 3 residues before the CDR3 end, and the germline J gene provides the missing end. Germline values: CDR1 SNHLY, CDR2 FYNNEI. V lost 3 bases and J 4 bases, leaving 13 bases between the germline ends. The CDR3 runs to 14 residues.

Points on this clone: The read terminates 3 residues before the CDR3 end, so the remaining end is supplied by the germline J gene. The gene calls are TRBV7-9 and TRBJ2-2; D is perhaps TRBD1 (5 bases). V lost 0 bases and J lost 5, with 7 bases in between. CDR1 is SEHNR and CDR2 is FQNEAQ in the germline V gene (reference sequence). The CDR3 is 14 amino acids. The CDR3 sequence: CASSLAPGTGELFF. The CDR3 bases that were read are TGTGCCAGCAGCTTAGCCCCAGGGACCGGGGAG.

To note about this clone: The read falls 3 residues short of the CDR3 end, and the missing part is taken from the germline J gene. This chain links TRBV2 with TRBJ2-5; D not certain. In germline, CDR1 is SNHLY, CDR2 FYNNEI. The CDR3 spans 12 residues. Between the trimmed V and J ends, which lost 3 bases and 7 bases, there was a span of 9 bases. CDR3: CASSDGSATQYF. CDR3 DNA, as far as it was read: TGTGCCAGCAGTGATGGTAGTGCGACC.

As to this clone: The read ends 3 residues early relative to the CDR3; the germline J gene fills the gap. The chain recombines TRBV11-1 with TRBJ1-1; possibly TRBD1 for D (6 bases). V was shortened by 1 base and J by 6 bases, with 6 bases between the two germline ends. The CDR3 is 12 amino acids. Germline-derived CDR1 and CDR2 are SGHAT and FQDESV (reference sequence). CDR3 in amino acids: CASSLGTAEAFF. CDR3 bases read: TGTGCCAGCAGCTTAGGGACAGCTGAA.

Comment on this clone: Read sequence stops 3 residues before the CDR3 end, and the germline J gene provides the missing end. The chain combines TRBV29-1 with TRBJ1-1; tentative D call: TRBD1 (5 bases). This CDR3 is built from 11 residues. Germline V gives CDR1 SQVTM, CDR2 ANQGSEA. CDR3 in amino acids: CSVDVGGEAFF. The DNA read from the CDR3 is TGCAGCGTTGATGTGGGGGGGGAA.

The sequenced CDR3 bases are TGTGCCAGCAGACTGACACAGGGGCCCTACGAG. It encodes CASRLTQGPYE. The whole CDR3 sequence is CASRLTQGPYEQYF. V and J are TRBV5-5 and TRBJ2-7; 7 bases map to TRBD1. The read ends 3 residues shy of where the CDR3 ends; the end is completed using the germline J gene. V shed 5 bases, J shed 2 bases, and the junction held 7 bases outside the gene matches. The CDR3 runs to 14 residues. The V gene's germline CDR1 is SGHKS and CDR2 YYEKEE (reference sequence).

Worth noting for this clone: Sequencing ends 3 residues short of the CDR3 end; the germline J gene provides the rest. The chain combines TRBV14 with TRBJ2-7; 7 bases fit TRBD2. Looked up from germline, CDR1 is SGHDN and CDR2 is FVKESK. J lost 1 base, V lost 0 bases, and 6 bases had no gene match. The CDR3 sequence is 16 residues long. CDR3 DNA (partial): TGTGCCAGCAGCCAAGAGCCCCTAGCGGCTTCCTACGAG. Protein sequence: CASSQEPLAASYE. The whole CDR3 sequence reads CASSQEPLAASYEQYF.

CDR3 DNA, as far as it was read: TGTGCCAGCAGCTCCACAGTGAACACTGAA. Protein sequence: CASSSTVNTE. The complete CDR3 protein is CASSSTVNTEAFF. V is TRBV7-7 and J is TRBJ1-1, with D unclear. Coverage ceases 3 residues before the CDR3 finishes, and the germline J gene fills in the end. CDR3 length equals 13 residues. V was pared by 4 bases and J by 0 bases, with 6 bases between. CDR1 and CDR2 (germline): SSHAT, FNYEAQ (reference sequence).

To note about this clone: The CDR3 end falls 3 residues outside the read, so it is completed with the germline J gene. The rearrangement links TRBV30 to TRBJ1-1; 8 bases are shared with TRBD1. This CDR3 comprises 13 residues. V lost 3 bases and J lost 4; bases outside the gene matches: 4. Germline CDR1 is GTSNPN and CDR2 is SVGIG (reference sequence). The part of the CDR3 DNA that was read is TGTGCCTGGAGGACAGGGGTGAGCACTGAA. Protein product: CAWRTGVSTE. The entire CDR3 is CAWRTGVSTEAFF.

Details on this clone: The read stops 3 residues short of the end of the CDR3; the missing end is completed from the germline J gene. This sequence joins TRBV2 and TRBJ2-1, with D maybe TRBD2 (7 bases). The CDR3 contains 13 residues. Germline-derived CDR1 and CDR2 are SNHLY and FYNNEI. Trimming left V 7 bases short and J 6 bases short, with 13 bases between. CDR3 DNA, as far as it was read: TGTGCCAGCAACGGTGGGGGGGCCAATGAG. Residues: CASNGGGANE. The entire CDR3 protein reads CASNGGGANEQFF.

To note about this clone: The CDR3 end falls 3 residues outside the read, so it is completed with the germline J gene. J is TRBJ1-4 and V is TRBV19; perhaps TRBD1 as D (5 bases). Germline lookup yields CDR1 LNHDA and CDR2 SQIVND (reference sequence). V lost 5 bases to trimming and J lost 5 bases, with 15 bases between them. The CDR3 extends over 15 amino acids. CDR3 DNA (partial): TGTGCCAGTAGTTCCTTCTCAGGGCTGAATGAAAAA. Protein: CASSSFSGLNEK. The CDR3 reads in full as CASSSFSGLNEKLFF.

A note on this clone: The read ends 3 residues early relative to the CDR3; the germline J gene fills the gap. This chain connects TRBV19 to TRBJ2-7, with TRBD2 matching over 9 bases. Germline CDR1 is LNHDA and CDR2 is SQIVND (reference sequence). This CDR3 comprises 14 residues. V trimming: 3 bases; J trimming: 6 bases; junction bases outside the gene matches: 6. CDR3 DNA, as far as it was read: TGTGCCAGTAGTATTGCGGGAGGGCCAGCCGAG. Amino acids: CASSIAGGPAE. The CDR3 as a whole reads CASSIAGGPAEQYF.

Turning to this clone: The read ends 3 residues before the CDR3 terminus; that terminus is restored from the germline J gene. The chain uses TRBV18 and TRBJ1-6; D not certain. The CDR3 consists of 13 residues. CDR1 and CDR2 from the germline V gene are KGHSH and LQKENI. Trimming took 6 bases from V and 5 from J, leaving 8 bases between them. CDR3 sequence reads: CASSPGNNSPLHF. Incomplete CDR3 DNA: TGTGCCAGCTCCCCGGGGAATAATTCACCC.

Regarding this clone: The sequence runs out 3 residues before the end of the CDR3; the remainder is reconstructed from the germline J gene. V usage is TRBV7-2 and J usage is TRBJ2-7; 9 nucleotides align to TRBD2. The CDR3 loop spans 15 amino acids. The germline V gene encodes CDR1 SGHTA and CDR2 FQGNSA. V lost 1 base to trimming and J lost 2 bases; unmatched junction nucleotides: 3. The sequenced part of the CDR3 DNA is TGTGCCAGCAGCTTAGGTCTAGCGGGACCCTACGAG. Translated, it gives CASSLGLAGPYE. The complete CDR3 protein is CASSLGLAGPYEQYF. Supplemented by reference TRBV7-2 and TRBJ2-7, the full variable domain reads GAGVSQSPSNKVTEKGKDVELRCDPISGHTALYWYRQSLGQGLEFLIYFQGNSAPDKSGLPSDRFSAERTGGSVSTLTIQRTQQEDSAVYLCASSLGLAGPYEQYFGPGTRLTVT.